A selection of T cell receptor beta chains follows, all from one sample in a study of memory CD4+ T cells and cytomegalovirus serostatus. Data came from immunoSEQ multiplex PCR; TCRdb stores just in-frame clones and leaves some out. The table shows about 52,000 clones, with around 80% occurring only once. Sample: memory CD4+ T cells from blood. These receptor sequences come from an adult in good health and CMV-seropositive. Each CDR3 is given with its conserved first and last residue. D genes are given only for firm matches. Clone size is given for some rows only: seen once, a few or many times, or a class if the clone is expanded.

d_call j_call clone_size v_call cdr3_nt cdr3_aa
TRBD2 TRBJ2-1 NA TRBV6-1 TGTGCCAGCAGTGAAAAGTTTGGGACTAGCGGGAGCTGGTTATCAATGAACAATGAGCAGTTCTTC CASSEKFGTSGSWLSMNNEQFF
NA TRBJ1-2 NA TRBV13 TGTGCCAGCAGCTTACTGGGTGGGGCCCGCTCTGGCTACACCTTC CASSLLGGARSGYTF
TRBD2 TRBJ2-7 NA TRBV4-1 TGCGCCAGCAGCCAAGGCGGGAGAGATTCCGAGCAGTACTTC CASSQGGRDSEQYF
NA TRBJ2-1 NA TRBV9 TGTGCCAGCAGCGTAGCGGGGCAGGCCGGGACCAGTGAGCAGTTCTTC CASSVAGQAGTSEQFF
NA TRBJ2-5 few TRBV9 TGTGCCAGCAGCGTCGCTATAAGAGAGACCCAGTACTTC CASSVAIRETQYF
TRBD2 TRBJ2-3 NA TRBV10-3 TGTGCCATCAGTGAGTCGGCTAGCGGGGGCACAGATACGCAGTATTTT CAISESASGGTDTQYF
NA TRBJ2-1 NA TRBV5-1 TGCGCCAGCAGCTTGGCGGCGGTGGGGGTCTACAATGAGCAGTTCTTC CASSLAAVGVYNEQFF
TRBD1 TRBJ1-5 NA TRBV7-2 TGTGCCAGCAGCTTAGATTTCGGACAGGGCTATCAGCCCCAGCATTTT CASSLDFGQGYQPQHF
NA TRBJ2-5 NA TRBV29-1 TGCAGCGTCCCCAACAGGTCCGGGTCCCAGTACTTC CSVPNRSGSQYF
NA TRBJ1-4 NA TRBV2 TGTGCCAGCAGTGATTTGGGGGGGGAAAAACTGTTTTTT CASSDLGGEKLFF
TRBD2 TRBJ2-1 NA TRBV5-1 TGCGCCAGCAGCTTGGTAATAGCGGGGGCCGTGGAGCAGTTCTTC CASSLVIAGAVEQFF
TRBD1 TRBJ1-1 NA TRBV29-1 TGCAGCGTATCCGGGACAGGGGGCACTGAAGCTTTCTTT CSVSGTGGTEAFF
NA TRBJ1-5 NA TRBV2 TGTGCCAGCAGTGACGGCAATCAGCCCCAGCATTTT CASSDGNQPQHF
NA TRBJ1-5 NA TRBV6-1 TGTGCCAGCAGTGAATCGGCCAATGAGGGGAACAATCAGCCCCAGCATTTT CASSESANEGNNQPQHF
NA TRBJ2-1 NA TRBV7-2 TGTGCCAGCAGTTTACCGACAGCCGACAATGAGCAGTTCTTC CASSLPTADNEQFF
NA TRBJ2-2 NA TRBV28 TGTGCCAGCAGAGACAGGACCGGGGAGCTGTTTTTT CASRDRTGELFF
TRBD1 TRBJ1-6 medium-sized TRBV19 TGTGCCAGTAGTATCAACTTCGGACAGGGGGCAGGAAGGTCACCCCTCCACTTT CASSINFGQGAGRSPLHF
NA TRBJ1-1 NA TRBV28 TGTGCCAGCAGTACTCGAAAGGGTGGGAAATGGGGGTCTGAAGCTTTCTTT CASSTRKGGKWGSEAFF
NA TRBJ2-1 NA TRBV5-1 TGCGCCAGCAGCTTGGGAGGGGTCGGGAGCTCCTACAATGAGCAGTTCTTC CASSLGGVGSSYNEQFF
NA TRBJ2-6 NA TRBV19 TGTGCCAGTAGTCGACGACAAGTCTCTGGGGCCAACGTCCTGACTTTC CASSRRQVSGANVLTF
NA TRBJ1-1 NA TRBV18 TGTGCCAGCTCACCCCCCTTTATGAACACTGAAGCTTTCTTT CASSPPFMNTEAFF
TRBD1 TRBJ1-2 NA TRBV5-4 TGTGCCAGCAGCTTCGGGACAGGGAGCGCCTACACCTTC CASSFGTGSAYTF
NA TRBJ2-5 NA TRBV29-1 TGCAGCGCGTTAGAAGGGATGGTGGAGACCCAGTACTTC CSALEGMVETQYF
NA TRBJ1-3 once TRBV11-3 TGTGCCAGCAGCTTTGGAGGGACTGGAAACACCATATATTTT CASSFGGTGNTIYF
TRBD1 TRBJ1-1 NA TRBV7-9 TGTGCCAGCAGCAGACAGGGAACGGGAGCTTTCTTT CASSRQGTGAFF
NA TRBJ1-2 NA TRBV29-1 TGCAGCGTTGGCCTCACGAATGGCTACACCTTC CSVGLTNGYTF
NA TRBJ2-7 NA TRBV2 TGTGCCGGAAAGACAGGCCCCTACGAGCAGTACTTC CAGKTGPYEQYF
NA TRBJ1-1 NA TRBV6-4 TGTGCCAACATAAAAGCTTTCTTT CANIKAFF
NA TRBJ1-4 NA TRBV2 TGTGCCAGCCGTCGGTGGGCGGAGGTTGAAAAACTGTTTTTT CASRRWAEVEKLFF
NA TRBJ2-1 once TRBV5-1 TGCGCCAGCAGCTGGACTGCCGACAATGAGCAGTTCTTC CASSWTADNEQFF
NA TRBJ2-2 NA TRBV19 TGTGCCAGTAGTCCGAACACCGGGGAGCTGTTTTTT CASSPNTGELFF
NA TRBJ1-5 NA TRBV19 TGTGCCAGTAGTATACCCCCCCAGCCCCAGCATTTT CASSIPPQPQHF
NA TRBJ2-7 NA TRBV9 TGTGCCAGCAGCCCGAACGCCCCCCACGAGCAGTACTTC CASSPNAPHEQYF
TRBD2 TRBJ2-3 NA TRBV4-2 TGTGCCAGCAGCCGGGGCCCGACTAGCGGGGCGACCACAGATACGCAGTATTTT CASSRGPTSGATTDTQYF
TRBD1 TRBJ1-2 NA TRBV6-5 TGTGCCAGCAGTTACTCGATGGCAGGGGGTCCCGGCTACACCTTC CASSYSMAGGPGYTF
NA TRBJ2-4 NA TRBV6-6 TGTGCCAGCAGTGGGGGGAGTTCCAAAAACATTCAGTACTTC CASSGGSSKNIQYF
NA TRBJ2-1 NA TRBV2 TGTGCCAGCAGTGACGAGGGGTATGAGCAGTTCTTC CASSDEGYEQFF
TRBD1 TRBJ2-6 NA TRBV19 TGTGCCAGTAGTTACGACAGGGCCGGGGCCAACGTCCTGACTTTC CASSYDRAGANVLTF
NA TRBJ1-2 once TRBV4-1 TGCGCCAGCAGCCAAGAGAGGCATATTACGGATGGCTACACCTTC CASSQERHITDGYTF
TRBD1 TRBJ2-5 NA TRBV11-2 TGTGCCAGCAGCCCTGACAGGGGGTGGGAGACCCAGTACTTC CASSPDRGWETQYF
TRBD2 TRBJ2-7 NA TRBV29-1 TGCAGCGTTAAAGCGGGAGTAAGCGAGCAGTACTTC CSVKAGVSEQYF
NA TRBJ1-1 NA TRBV6-4 TGTGCCAGCAGCATGAACCGGGACGCAACAAGAGACGGTACTGAAGCTTTCTTT CASSMNRDATRDGTEAFF
TRBD2 TRBJ2-7 NA TRBV13 TGTGCCAGCAGCTTAATCCAGGGAGGGAGCTCCTACGAGCAGTACTTC CASSLIQGGSSYEQYF
NA TRBJ1-5 NA TRBV21-1 TGTGCCAGCAGCAAAGGGGATCAGCCCCAGCATTTT CASSKGDQPQHF
NA TRBJ1-3 NA TRBV30 TGTGCCTGGAGTGCCTCCCGAGCTGGAAACACCATATATTTT CAWSASRAGNTIYF
NA TRBJ2-4 NA TRBV20-1 TGCAGTGCTAGAGGGGAAAACATTCAGTACTTC CSARGENIQYF
NA TRBJ2-7 NA TRBV28 TGTGCCAGCAGTTTGGGGGGGGCTAGCTACGAGCAGTACTTC CASSLGGASYEQYF
NA TRBJ2-2 NA TRBV5-3 TGTGCCAGAAGCCAAACCGGGACAAGGGGAGACACCGGGGAGCTGTTTTTT CARSQTGTRGDTGELFF
NA TRBJ1-5 NA TRBV28 TGTGCCAGCAGTTTGAGAGGGGATCAGCCCCAGCATTTT CASSLRGDQPQHF
NA TRBJ2-5 NA TRBV18 TGTGCCAGCTCATTGGTGGGTAGCGCACAAGAGACCCAGTACTTC CASSLVGSAQETQYF
NA TRBJ2-7 NA TRBV6-1 TGTGCCAGCAGTGAGGCCCCCGGATACTACGAGCAGTACTTC CASSEAPGYYEQYF
TRBD1 TRBJ1-2 NA TRBV6-8 TGTGCCAGGCGGTTAAACGTAACGGGACAGGGGGCCGGTATCTATGGCTACACCTTC CARRLNVTGQGAGIYGYTF
NA TRBJ1-1 few TRBV7-9 TGTGCCAGCAGCCGGCCACCTGAGGGGACTGAAGCTTTCTTT CASSRPPEGTEAFF
NA TRBJ2-5 NA TRBV18 TGTGCCAGCTCGGATCTTCCCGCCCAGACCCAGTACTTC CASSDLPAQTQYF
TRBD1 TRBJ2-3 NA TRBV5-1 TGCGCCAGCAGCTTGCCGGGACAGGGGGTGAATACGCAGTATTTT CASSLPGQGVNTQYF
NA TRBJ2-5 few TRBV2 TGTGCCAGCAATTCGTGGGTGAGGGAGACCCAGTACTTC CASNSWVRETQYF
NA TRBJ2-7 NA TRBV5-4 TGTGCCAGCAGCTTGGGGGACATAGAATACGAGCAGTACTTC CASSLGDIEYEQYF